Following are 20 T cell receptor beta chains from one sample sequenced in a study of T cell repertoires in cytomegalovirus infection. MiXCR, applied by TCRdb to the reads, yields one record per CDR3 protein. The sample consists of around 170,000 distinct CDR3 sequences, 13% to 15% of them appearing once. Material: PBMCs. The receptors were gathered from a human donor in good health (CMV status not recorded). Some clones in this sample may be carry-over from other donors' samples.

V is TRBV19 and J is TRBJ1-1, with D hard to call. Germline values: CDR1 LNHDA, CDR2 SQIVND (reference sequence). Trimming took off 7 bases at V and 12 bases at J, with 15 bases between the two ends. The CDR3 contains 11 residues. CDR3 residues: CASTSGHEPFF. CDR3 bases: TGTGCCAGTACCTCGGGTCACGAACCTTTCTTT.

The V and J genes are TRBV28 and TRBJ2-7, with a possible D match to TRBD2 (5 bases). Looked up from germline, CDR1 is MDHEN and CDR2 is SYDVKM. The CDR3 has 15 residues. Trimming took off 4 bases at V and 3 bases at J, with 16 bases between the two ends. The CDR3 DNA is TGTGCCAGCAGTTCAACGGGAACTTCCTTCTACGAGCAGTACTTC. Protein product: CASSSTGTSFYEQYF.

This chain links TRBV7-3 with TRBJ2-2; TRBD1 matches at 12 bases. Germline trimming cut 4 bases from V and 7 bases from J; bases unmatched to any gene: 4. The CDR3 spans 15 residues. Germline assignment: CDR1 SGHTA and CDR2 FQGTGA. CDR3 amino acids: CASSWGQGAGGELFF. In DNA form, the CDR3 reads TGTGCCAGCAGCTGGGGACAGGGGGCCGGCGGGGAGCTGTTTTTT.

Ten or more counts support this clonotype. The rearrangement uses TRBV28 and TRBJ2-1; 7 bases map to TRBD2. Germline V gene data show CDR1 as MDHEN and CDR2 as SYDVKM. Trimming cost V 4 bases and J 7 bases; bases outside gene matches: 10. There are 15 residues in the CDR3. This CDR3 reads CASSSSGIGPNEQFF. CDR3 bases: TGTGCCAGCAGTTCTAGCGGCATAGGGCCAAATGAGCAGTTCTTC.

This clonotype appeared many times. V usage is TRBV7-8 and J usage is TRBJ2-1, with 9 bases aligning to TRBD2. Germline CDR1 is SGHVS and CDR2 is FQNEAQ. This CDR3 contains 13 residues. The trim removed 4 bases at V and 7 bases at J, leaving 2 bases unmatched. The CDR3 reads CASSSGLANEQFF. In DNA form, the CDR3 reads TGTGCCAGCAGCTCGGGACTAGCAAATGAGCAGTTCTTC.

The gene calls are TRBV29-1 and TRBJ2-2, with 8 nucleotides matching TRBD1. This CDR3 is built from 13 residues. The junction had 1 base not matched to a gene; V was cut back by 7 bases and J by 0 bases. The germline V gene encodes CDR1 SQVTM and CDR2 ANQGSEA. This CDR3 reads CSADRANTGELFF. The CDR3 bases are TGCAGCGCGGACAGGGCGAACACCGGGGAGCTGTTTTTT.

This clonotype was counted a few times. The rearrangement joins TRBV20-1 to TRBJ1-2, with D tentatively TRBD1 (5 bases). Germline CDR1 DFQATT, CDR2 SNEGSKA (reference sequence). The CDR3 is made up of 16 amino acids. Deletions cut 0 bases from V and 5 bases from J, with 19 bases between. The CDR3 nucleotides read TGCAGTGCTAGAGATCTCAGGGCTCGGGAGATATATGGCTACACCTTC. Its translation is CSARDLRAREIYGYTF.

V gene TRBV4-3 combines with J gene TRBJ2-3; 7 nucleotides agree with TRBD1. The CDR3 is 16 amino acids. Germline V gives CDR1 LGHNA, CDR2 YSLEER. The ends lost 1 base at V and 14 bases at J; junction bases unmatched: 18. CDR3 nucleotides: TGCGCCAGCAGCCAAGTCTACAAAGGGGGCGAAAGTCGGCCGTATTTT. Amino acid sequence: CASSQVYKGGESRPYF.

The chain combines TRBV7-9 with TRBJ1-6; maybe TRBD1 (6 bases). V was cut by 3 bases and J by 3 bases, with 12 bases left in between. The CDR3 is made up of 16 amino acids. The germline V gene has CDR1 SEHNR and CDR2 FQNEAQ (reference sequence). CDR3 DNA sequence: TGTGCCAGCAGCTTCCAGGGGCCGCGCTATAATTCACCCCTCCACTTT. Protein product: CASSFQGPRYNSPLHF.

This clonotype was counted many times. The V gene is TRBV7-2, the J gene TRBJ1-2, with a weak D call TRBD1 (5 bases). Trimming stripped 1 base from V and 3 bases from J, with 12 bases between. Looked up from germline, CDR1 is SGHTA and CDR2 is FQGNSA. This CDR3 region has 15 residues. CDR3 sequence (DNA): TGTGCCAGCAGCTTAGAGGTTCAGGGCTACTATGGCTACACCTTC. It translates to CASSLEVQGYYGYTF. Full variable domain (outside the CDR3, taken from reference TRBV7-2 and TRBJ1-2): GAGVSQSPSNKVTEKGKDVELRCDPISGHTALYWYRQSLGQGLEFLIYFQGNSAPDKSGLPSDRFSAERTGGSVSTLTIQRTQQEDSAVYLCASSLEVQGYYGYTFGSGTRLTVV.

The chain carries TRBV6-2 or TRBV6-3 and TRBJ2-7, with 9 bases identical to TRBD1. V gave up 7 bases and J gave up 6 bases; unmatched junction bases: 7. Germline assignment: CDR1 MNHEY and CDR2 SVGEGT. The CDR3 covers 13 residues. The CDR3 spells CASINRGRGEQYF. The CDR3 DNA reads as TGTGCCAGCATAAACAGGGGGCGAGGCGAGCAGTACTTC.

This clonotype was recorded a few times. The chain joins TRBV29-1 to TRBJ2-7; D not certain. This CDR3 has 11 amino acids. V lost 6 bases, J lost 3 bases, and 9 bases lay in between. Per germline, CDR1 SQVTM and CDR2 ANQGSEA. The DNA for the CDR3 is TGCAGCGTGGCCAGTGACTACGAGCAGTACTTC. The encoded protein is CSVASDYEQYF.

This clonotype was recorded at least ten times. The V and J genes are TRBV7-3 and TRBJ1-1; TRBD1 matches 7 bases. The germline V gene encodes CDR1 SGHTA and CDR2 FQGTGA. The CDR3 covers 14 residues. The trim removed 5 bases at V and 5 bases at J, leaving 8 bases unmatched. The CDR3 loop reads CASSLGLTGTEAFF. In DNA, the CDR3 is TGTGCCAGCAGCCTAGGTCTGACAGGGACTGAAGCTTTCTTT.

The J gene is TRBJ2-7, the V gene TRBV6-2 or TRBV6-3; 7 nucleotides match TRBD1. Germline CDR1 MNHEY, CDR2 SVGEGT. This CDR3 spans 14 amino acids. Unmatched junction bases numbered 7, after V lost 4 bases and J lost 4 bases. The CDR3 protein is CASSSQGPPYEQYF. The CDR3 nucleotides read TGTGCCAGCAGTTCACAGGGGCCTCCATACGAGCAGTACTTC.

The rearrangement joins TRBV11-2 to TRBJ1-1; no firm D call. The CDR3 is 12 amino acids. The germline gives CDR1 SGHAT, CDR2 FQNNGV. Trimming removed 5 bases at V and 4 bases at J, with 8 bases between. The DNA of the CDR3 is TGTGCCAGCAGCCCAAGTCGCACTGAAGCTTTCTTT. This gives the protein CASSPSRTEAFF.

This clonotype was seen a few times. The rearrangement links TRBV28 to TRBJ2-6, with TRBD1 matching 8 bases. CDR1 MDHEN and CDR2 SYDVKM come from the germline V gene. The V segment lost 8 bases and the J segment 2 bases; nucleotides outside the gene matches: 8. CDR3 length: 16 residues. The CDR3 protein is CASHQADRAGANVLTF. CDR3 DNA: TGTGCCAGCCACCAGGCGGACAGGGCTGGGGCCAACGTCCTGACTTTC.

The gene calls are TRBV5-4 and TRBJ2-2, with 8 bases aligning to TRBD1. The germline gives CDR1 SGHNT, CDR2 YYREEE (reference sequence). V was clipped by 5 bases and J by 1 base; unmatched bases: 4. The CDR3 runs to 15 residues. CDR3 coding DNA: TGTGCCAGCAGACTTGGGACAGGGAACACCGGGGAGCTGTTTTTT. This sequence encodes CASRLGTGNTGELFF.

This clonotype was seen repeatedly, ten times or more. J is TRBJ2-4 and V is TRBV7-2, with D perhaps matching TRBD1 or TRBD2 (5 bases each). Germline CDR1 reads SGHTA; CDR2 reads FQGNSA. The CDR3 spans 13 residues. Trimming removed 3 bases at V and 13 bases at J, with 16 bases between. The CDR3 bases are TGTGCCAGCAGCTTGGGACCAGGGATAGCACAGTACTTC. Translation: CASSLGPGIAQYF.

At least ten counts were recorded for this clonotype. The J gene is TRBJ2-5, the V gene TRBV6-6; TRBD1 matches at 7 bases. Per the germline V gene, CDR1 is MNHNY and CDR2 is SVGAGI (reference sequence). The CDR3 extends over 15 amino acids. V lost 0 bases, J lost 4 bases, and 5 bases stayed unmatched. For the CDR3, the DNA is TGTGCCAGCAGTTACTCCGGTACAGGGGCAGAGACCCAGTACTTC. This encodes CASSYSGTGAETQYF.

This clonotype was seen a handful of times. The rearrangement joins TRBV24-1 to TRBJ2-3; 9 bases are a match to TRBD2. The CDR3 is made up of 16 amino acids. Trimming took 4 bases from V and 3 from J; bases not matched to a gene: 7. CDR1 KGHDR and CDR2 SFDVKD come from the germline V gene. The CDR3: CATSDPAGGGTDTQYF. CDR3 coding DNA: TGTGCCACCAGTGACCCAGCGGGAGGTGGTACAGATACGCAGTATTTT.